This T cell receptor (beta chain) was sequenced during a study of beta chain features in type 1 diabetes. Study results and limitations: TCRB CDR3s were moderately but significantly shorter in Type 1 diabetes patients in all four CD4+ subsets.

Expressed TCRB transcripts were sequenced because the entire RNA isolate underwent reverse transcription. Sequencing used immunoSEQ multiplex PCR; TCRdb keeps in-frame clones, though not all of them. The table has over 20,000 clones, under 50% seen once. V gave up 6 bases and J gave up 0 bases; unmatched junction bases: 13. CDR3 length: 17 amino acids. CDR1 and CDR2 (germline): SQVTM, ANQGSEA. Of note for this clone: The antigen remains unidentified.

The gene calls are TRBV29-1 and TRBJ1-5; 8 bases fit TRBD1. Sequencing was performed on stem cell memory CD4+ T cells from blood. This TCR came from a man under 40 with type 1 diabetes. The CDR3: CSVGGQGTTYSNQPQHF. The DNA for the CDR3 is TGCAGCGTAGGCGGACAGGGCACTACCTATAGCAATCAGCCCCAGCATTTT. The variable domain in full, completed from reference TRBV29-1 and TRBJ1-5, reads SAVISQKPSRDICQRGTSLTIQCQVDSQVTMMFWYRQQPGQSLTLIATANQGSEATYESGFVIDKFPISRPNLTFSTLTVSNMSPEDSSIYLCSVGGQGTTYSNQPQHFGDGTRLSIL.